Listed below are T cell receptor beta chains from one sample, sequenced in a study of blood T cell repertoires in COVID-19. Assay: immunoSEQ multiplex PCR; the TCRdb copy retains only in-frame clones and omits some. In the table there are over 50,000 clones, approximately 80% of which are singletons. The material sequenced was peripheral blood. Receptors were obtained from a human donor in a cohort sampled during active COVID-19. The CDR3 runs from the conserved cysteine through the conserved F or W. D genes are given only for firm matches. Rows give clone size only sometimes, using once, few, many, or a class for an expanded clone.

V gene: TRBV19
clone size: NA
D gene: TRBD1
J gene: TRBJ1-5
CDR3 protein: CASSKGQPNQPQHF
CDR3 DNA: TGTGCCAGTAGTAAGGGACAGCCAAATCAGCCCCAGCATTTT

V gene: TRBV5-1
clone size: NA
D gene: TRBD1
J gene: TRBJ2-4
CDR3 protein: CASSLGQGGADIQYF
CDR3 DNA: TGCGCCAGCAGCTTGGGACAGGGGGGCGCGGACATTCAGTACTTC

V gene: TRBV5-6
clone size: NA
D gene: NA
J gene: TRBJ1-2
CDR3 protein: CASSLIAANYGYTF
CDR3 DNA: TGTGCCAGCAGCTTGATTGCGGCGAACTATGGCTACACCTTC

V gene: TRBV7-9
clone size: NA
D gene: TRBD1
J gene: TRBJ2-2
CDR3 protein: CASSDTGVPTGELFF
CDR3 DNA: TGTGCCAGCTCCGATACAGGGGTACCCACCGGGGAGCTGTTTTTT

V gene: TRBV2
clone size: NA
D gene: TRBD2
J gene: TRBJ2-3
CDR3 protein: CASTRGLAGAGVGTDTQYF
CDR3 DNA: TGTGCCAGCACTCGGGGACTAGCGGGAGCGGGGGTTGGCACAGATACGCAGTATTTT

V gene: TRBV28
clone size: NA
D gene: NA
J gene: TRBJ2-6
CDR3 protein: CASSPSRANGANVLTF
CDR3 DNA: TGTGCCAGCAGTCCCAGCAGGGCCAATGGGGCCAACGTCCTGACTTTC

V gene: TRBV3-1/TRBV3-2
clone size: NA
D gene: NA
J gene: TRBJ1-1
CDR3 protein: CASSQEWGRNTEAFF
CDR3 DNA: TGTGCCAGCAGCCAAGAATGGGGCAGGAACACTGAAGCTTTCTTT

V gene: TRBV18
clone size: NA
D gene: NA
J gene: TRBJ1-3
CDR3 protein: CASSLREGRRTGNTIYF
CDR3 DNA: TGTGCCAGCTCGCTCAGGGAGGGGCGTAGGACTGGAAACACCATATATTTT

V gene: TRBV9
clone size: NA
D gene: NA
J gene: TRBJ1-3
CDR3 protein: CASSGNRSGNTIYF
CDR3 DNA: TGTGCCAGCAGCGGAAACAGGTCTGGAAACACCATATATTTT

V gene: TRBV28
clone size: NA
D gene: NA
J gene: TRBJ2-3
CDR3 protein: CASRYTDTQYF
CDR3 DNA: TGTGCCAGCAGATATACAGATACGCAGTATTTT

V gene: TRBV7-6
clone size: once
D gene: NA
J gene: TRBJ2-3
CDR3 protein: CASSPGTSKSLTDTQYF
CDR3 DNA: TGTGCCAGCAGCCCAGGGACTTCCAAAAGTCTCACAGATACGCAGTATTTT

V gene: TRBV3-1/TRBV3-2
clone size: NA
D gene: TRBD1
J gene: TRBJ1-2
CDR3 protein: CASSHSQGNYGYTF
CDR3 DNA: TGTGCCAGCAGCCACTCACAGGGGAACTATGGCTACACCTTC

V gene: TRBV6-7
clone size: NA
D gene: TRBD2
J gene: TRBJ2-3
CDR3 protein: CASSSKTVAGAQYF
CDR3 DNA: TGTGCCAGCAGTTCCAAAACGGTAGCGGGCGCGCAGTATTTT

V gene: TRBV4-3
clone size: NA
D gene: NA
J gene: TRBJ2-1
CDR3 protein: CASSLFHNEQFF
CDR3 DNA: TGCGCCAGCAGCCTATTCCACAATGAGCAGTTCTTC

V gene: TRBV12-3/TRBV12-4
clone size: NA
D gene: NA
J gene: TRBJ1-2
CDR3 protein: CASTRDFYYGYTF
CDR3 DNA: TGTGCCAGCACCCGGGACTTCTACTATGGCTACACCTTC

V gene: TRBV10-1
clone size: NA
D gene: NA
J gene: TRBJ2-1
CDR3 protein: CASSESRTDLTKQFF
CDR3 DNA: TGCGCCAGCAGTGAGTCCAGGACAGATCTCACTAAGCAGTTCTTC

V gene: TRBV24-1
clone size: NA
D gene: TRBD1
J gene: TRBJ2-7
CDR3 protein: CATGTGGEQYF
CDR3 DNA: TGTGCCACCGGAACAGGGGGCGAGCAGTACTTC

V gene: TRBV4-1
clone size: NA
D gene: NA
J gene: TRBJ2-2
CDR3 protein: CASRGAATGELFF
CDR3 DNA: TGCGCCAGCAGAGGGGCGGCTACCGGGGAGCTGTTTTTT

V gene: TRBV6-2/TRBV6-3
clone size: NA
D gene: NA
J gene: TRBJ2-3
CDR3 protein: CASSYYSEGTDTQYF
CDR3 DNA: TGTGCCAGCAGTTATTATTCCGAGGGTACAGATACGCAGTATTTT

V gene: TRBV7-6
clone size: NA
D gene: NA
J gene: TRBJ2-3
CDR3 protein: CASSLPVDSNTDTQYF
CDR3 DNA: TGTGCCAGCAGCTTACCGGTGGACAGTAACACAGATACGCAGTATTTT

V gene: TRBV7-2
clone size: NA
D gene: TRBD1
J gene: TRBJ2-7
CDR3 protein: CASSLVWTGGAYEQYF
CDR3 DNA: TGTGCCAGCAGCTTAGTTTGGACAGGGGGGGCCTACGAGCAGTACTTC

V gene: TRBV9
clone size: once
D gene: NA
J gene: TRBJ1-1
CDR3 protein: CASRPPDRSNTEAFF
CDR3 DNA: TGTGCCAGTCGGCCCCCGGACAGATCCAACACTGAAGCTTTCTTT

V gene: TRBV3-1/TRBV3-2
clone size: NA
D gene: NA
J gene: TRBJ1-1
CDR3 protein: CASSHLGGAFF
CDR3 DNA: TGTGCCAGCAGCCACCTGGGGGGAGCTTTCTTT

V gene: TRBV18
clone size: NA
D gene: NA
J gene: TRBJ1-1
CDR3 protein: CASSPSRERRGAFF
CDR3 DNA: TGTGCCAGCTCACCATCCAGAGAGCGGAGAGGAGCTTTCTTT

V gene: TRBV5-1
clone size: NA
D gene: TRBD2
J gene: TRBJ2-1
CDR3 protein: CASSLAGGGDNEQFF
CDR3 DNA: TGCGCCAGCAGCTTGGCGGGCGGGGGAGACAATGAGCAGTTCTTC

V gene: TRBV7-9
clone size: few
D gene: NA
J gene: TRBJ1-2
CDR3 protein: CATQGSGGYTF
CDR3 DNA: TGTGCCACCCAGGGGAGCGGCGGCTACACCTTC

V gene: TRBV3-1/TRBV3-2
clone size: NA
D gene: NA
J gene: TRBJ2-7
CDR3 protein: CASSQDRVNYEQYF
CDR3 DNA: TGTGCCAGCAGCCAAGACAGGGTAAACTACGAGCAGTACTTC

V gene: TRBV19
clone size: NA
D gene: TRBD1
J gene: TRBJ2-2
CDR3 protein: CASSSRGRTGELFF
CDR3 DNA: TGTGCCAGTAGTAGCAGGGGGCGTACCGGGGAGCTGTTTTTT

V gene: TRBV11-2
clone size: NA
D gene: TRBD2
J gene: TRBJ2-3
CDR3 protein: CASSARLAGGADTQYF
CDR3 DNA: TGTGCCAGCAGCGCCCGACTAGCGGGGGGGGCAGATACGCAGTATTTT

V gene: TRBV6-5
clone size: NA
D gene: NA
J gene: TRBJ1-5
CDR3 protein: CASTDTYSNQPQHF
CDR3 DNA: TGTGCCAGCACCGACACCTATAGCAATCAGCCCCAGCATTTT

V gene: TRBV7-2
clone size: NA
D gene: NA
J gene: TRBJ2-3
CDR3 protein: CASSLRGQDTQYF
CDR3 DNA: TGTGCCAGCAGCTTGCGCGGGCAGGATACGCAGTATTTT

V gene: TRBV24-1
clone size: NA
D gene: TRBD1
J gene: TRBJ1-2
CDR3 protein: CATRSWQGGGYTF
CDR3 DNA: TGTGCCACCCGGTCGTGGCAGGGGGGCGGCTACACCTTC

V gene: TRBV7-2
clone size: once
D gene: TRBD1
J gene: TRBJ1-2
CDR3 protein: CASSFLTGGSGYTF
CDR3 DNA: TGTGCCAGCAGCTTCCTAACAGGGGGTTCTGGCTACACCTTC

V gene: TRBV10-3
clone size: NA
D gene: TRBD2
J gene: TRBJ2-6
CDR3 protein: CAISESGGAGANVLTF
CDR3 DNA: TGTGCCATCAGTGAGTCCGGGGGGGCTGGGGCCAACGTCCTGACTTTC

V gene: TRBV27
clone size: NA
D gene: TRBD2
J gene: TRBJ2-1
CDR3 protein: CASSYMTSGTQFF
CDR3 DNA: TGTGCCAGCAGTTATATGACTAGCGGGACCCAGTTCTTC

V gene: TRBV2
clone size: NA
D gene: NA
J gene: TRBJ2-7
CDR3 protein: CASRQSSPPYEQYF
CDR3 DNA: TGTGCCAGCAGACAGTCTAGCCCCCCCTACGAGCAGTACTTC

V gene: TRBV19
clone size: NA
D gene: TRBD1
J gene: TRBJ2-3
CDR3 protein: CASSRDRAETDTQYF
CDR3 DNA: TGTGCCAGTAGTAGGGACAGGGCCGAGACAGATACGCAGTATTTT

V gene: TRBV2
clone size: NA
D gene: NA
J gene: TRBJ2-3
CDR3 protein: CASSGDRVPRATQYF
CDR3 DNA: TGTGCCAGTAGCGGGGACAGGGTCCCACGAGCTACGCAGTATTTT

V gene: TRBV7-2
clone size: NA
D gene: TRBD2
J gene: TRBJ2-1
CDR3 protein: CASSLLAGTYNEQFF
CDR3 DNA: TGTGCCAGCAGCTTGCTAGCGGGAACCTACAATGAGCAGTTCTTC

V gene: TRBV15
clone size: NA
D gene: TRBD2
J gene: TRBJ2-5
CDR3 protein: CATSSSSGRAETQYF
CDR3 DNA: TGTGCCACCAGCTCCTCTAGCGGGAGGGCCGAGACCCAGTACTTC

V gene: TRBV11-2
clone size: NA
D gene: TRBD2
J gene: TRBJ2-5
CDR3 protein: CASSGLADQETQYF
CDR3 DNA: TGTGCCAGCTCGGGACTAGCGGATCAAGAGACCCAGTACTTC

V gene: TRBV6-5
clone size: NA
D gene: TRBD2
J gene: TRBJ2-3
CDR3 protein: CASSLGRGVTDTQYF
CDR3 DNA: TGTGCCAGCAGTTTAGGGCGGGGGGTCACAGATACGCAGTATTTT

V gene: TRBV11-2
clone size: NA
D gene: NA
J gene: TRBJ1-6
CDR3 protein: CASSFSGLSYNSPLHF
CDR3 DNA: TGTGCCAGCAGCTTCAGCGGACTCTCCTATAATTCACCCCTCCACTTT

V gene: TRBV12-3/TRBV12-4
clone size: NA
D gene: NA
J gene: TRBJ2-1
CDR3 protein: CASSSHRPGEQFF
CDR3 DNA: TGTGCCAGCAGTTCCCACCGCCCCGGGGAGCAGTTCTTC

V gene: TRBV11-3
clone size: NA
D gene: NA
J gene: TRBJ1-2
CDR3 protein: CASSLAPSGVKDYTF
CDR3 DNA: TGTGCCAGCAGCTTAGCGCCGAGCGGGGTCAAGGACTACACCTTC

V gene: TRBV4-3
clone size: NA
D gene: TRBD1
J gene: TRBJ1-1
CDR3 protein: CASVRQGQAEAFF
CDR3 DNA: TGCGCCAGCGTCAGACAGGGTCAAGCTGAAGCTTTCTTT

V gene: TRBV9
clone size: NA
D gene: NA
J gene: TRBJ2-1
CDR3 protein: CASSAGQYTEQFF
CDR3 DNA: TGTGCCAGCAGCGCCGGACAGTATACTGAGCAGTTCTTC

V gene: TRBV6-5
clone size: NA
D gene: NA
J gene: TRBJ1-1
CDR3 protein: CASSYQGSTEAFF
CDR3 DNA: TGTGCCAGCAGTTACCAGGGGTCCACTGAAGCTTTCTTT

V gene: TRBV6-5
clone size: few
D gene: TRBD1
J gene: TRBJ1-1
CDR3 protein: CASRFTGGEAFF
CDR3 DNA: TGTGCCAGCAGATTTACAGGGGGCGAAGCTTTCTTT

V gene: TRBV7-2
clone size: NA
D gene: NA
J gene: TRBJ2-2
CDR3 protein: CASSPRQENTGELFF
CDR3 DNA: TGTGCCAGCAGCCCCCGACAGGAGAACACCGGGGAGCTGTTTTTT

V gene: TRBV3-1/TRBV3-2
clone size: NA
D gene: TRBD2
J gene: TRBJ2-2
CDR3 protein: CASSQGKTSAPGELFF
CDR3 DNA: TGTGCCAGCAGCCAAGGGAAAACTAGCGCTCCCGGGGAGCTGTTTTTT

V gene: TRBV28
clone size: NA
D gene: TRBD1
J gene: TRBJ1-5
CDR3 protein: CASSLGQGGQPQHF
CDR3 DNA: TGTGCCAGCAGTCTGGGACAGGGTGGTCAGCCCCAGCATTTT

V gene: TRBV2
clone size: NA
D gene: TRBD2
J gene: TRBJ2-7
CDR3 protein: CASSPRLAASYEQYF
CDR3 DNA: TGTGCCAGCAGTCCCCGACTAGCGGCCTCCTACGAGCAGTACTTC

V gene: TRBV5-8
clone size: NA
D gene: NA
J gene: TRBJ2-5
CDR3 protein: CASSLVLGAQETQYF
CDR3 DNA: TGTGCCAGCAGCTTGGTTTTAGGAGCTCAAGAGACCCAGTACTTC

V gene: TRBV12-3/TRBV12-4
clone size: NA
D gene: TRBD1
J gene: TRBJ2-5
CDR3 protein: CASSGTPGGTQYF
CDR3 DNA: TGTGCCAGCAGTGGGACACCAGGGGGTACCCAGTACTTC

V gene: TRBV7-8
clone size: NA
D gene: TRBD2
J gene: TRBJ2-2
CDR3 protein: CASSPTLADTGELFF
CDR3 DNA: TGTGCCAGCAGCCCGACACTAGCGGACACCGGGGAGCTGTTTTTT

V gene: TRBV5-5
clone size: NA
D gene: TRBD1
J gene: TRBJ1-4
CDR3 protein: CASSLAPGQPEKLFF
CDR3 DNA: TGTGCCAGCAGCTTGGCGCCGGGACAGCCTGAAAAACTGTTTTTT

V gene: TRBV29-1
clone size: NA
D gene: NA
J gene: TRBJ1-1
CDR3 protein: CSVVRGNTEAFF
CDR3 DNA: TGCAGCGTTGTAAGGGGTAACACTGAAGCTTTCTTT

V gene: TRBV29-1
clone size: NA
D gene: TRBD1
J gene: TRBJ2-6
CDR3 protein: CSVPGTASSGANVLTF
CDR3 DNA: TGCAGCGTCCCCGGGACAGCGAGCTCTGGGGCCAACGTCCTGACTTTC